What follows are 6 T cell receptor beta chains derived from one specimen sequenced in a study of T cells in Graves' hyperthyroidism and ophthalmopathy. TCR beta CDR3 regions were amplified from RNA. TCR CDR3 regions were first amplified by RT-PCR with HTBI primers. TCRdb reprocessed the multiplex PCR reads via MiXCR and lists one record per CDR3 protein. The profile covers 600,000 to 650,000 distinct CDR3 sequences, with about 17% appearing a single time and 3.5% to 4% taken by the ten largest. Source material: blood. These receptors were collected from a woman between 25 and 40 years old with Graves' hyperthyroidism.

This clonotype was seen many times. This chain links TRBV2 with TRBJ1-1; TRBD1 agrees at 7 bases. CDR3 length: 11 amino acids. CDR1 is SNHLY, CDR2 FYNNEI, per germline. V shed 8 bases, J shed 10 bases, and the junction held 7 bases outside the gene matches. CDR3 DNA: TGTGCCAGCGGAATAGGGGGCTCAGCTTTCTTT. Amino acids: CASGIGGSAFF. The entire variable domain, with the rest obtained from reference TRBV2 and TRBJ1-1, is as follows: EPEVTQTPSHQVTQMGQEVILRCVPISNHLYFYWYRQILGQKVEFLVSFYNNEISEKSEIFDDQFSVERPDGSNFTLKIRSTKLEDSAMYFCASGIGGSAFFGQGTRLTVV.

The gene calls are TRBV20-1 and TRBJ1-1, with no clear D. CDR3 length equals 15 residues. V lost 3 bases and J 0 bases, leaving 14 bases between the germline ends. CDR1 is DFQATT and CDR2 is SNEGSKA in the germline V gene (reference sequence). The CDR3 is CSASNSDQMNTEAFF. The CDR3 DNA is TGCAGTGCTAGTAACAGCGATCAAATGAACACTGAAGCTTTCTTT.

The chain is built from TRBV19 and TRBJ2-3, with 11 bases matching TRBD2. V trimming: 3 bases; J trimming: 6 bases; junction bases outside the gene matches: 2. Germline values: CDR1 LNHDA, CDR2 SQIVND (reference sequence). CDR3 length equals 14 residues. The CDR3 bases are TGTGCCAGTAGTATGACTAGCGGGGAGGATACGCAGTATTTT. Amino acids: CASSMTSGEDTQYF.

V gene TRBV7-3 combines with J gene TRBJ2-1, with 7 bases aligning to TRBD1. CDR1 and CDR2 (germline): SGHTA, FQGTGA. J was trimmed by 5 bases and V by 5 bases; bases with no gene match: 9. The CDR3 is made up of 15 amino acids. The CDR3 here is CASSPYLDRNNEQFF. Written as DNA, the CDR3 is TGTGCCAGCAGCCCTTACTTGGACAGGAACAATGAGCAGTTCTTC. Looking up the rest from reference TRBV7-3 and TRBJ2-1 gives the full variable domain: GAGVSQTPSNKVTEKGKYVELRCDPISGHTALYWYRQSLGQGPEFLIYFQGTGAADDSGLPNDRFFAVRPEGSVSTLKIQRTERGDSAVYLCASSPYLDRNNEQFFGPGTRLTVL.

This clonotype was seen a few times. The junction shows a germline mismatch at one end, possibly a read error. This chain uses TRBV28 with TRBJ1-1; 8 bases match TRBD1. The CDR3 covers 13 residues. The V gene's germline CDR1 is MDHEN and CDR2 SYDVKM. The DNA for the CDR3 is TGCATCACTCAGGGGGCGATGAGGACTGAAGCTTTCTTT. Its protein product is CITQGAMRTEAFF.

This clonotype appeared many times. The chain carries TRBV12-3 or TRBV12-4 and TRBJ1-5; 7 positions match TRBD1. With 5 bases clipped from V and 5 bases from J, the junction kept 6 bases outside the gene matches. CDR3 length: 14 amino acids. As DNA, the CDR3 is TGTGCCAGCAGTCTTGACAGGGCCCATCAGCCCCAGCATTTT. It yields the protein CASSLDRAHQPQHF.